Listed here are 13 T cell receptor beta chains from one sample, sequenced in a study of technical replicates of blood from several donors. Produced via immunoSEQ multiplex PCR; TCRdb's table is partial and in-frame only. Of about 54,000 clones listed, about 93% were seen once; the top ten hold 0.22%. The sequenced sample consisted of T cells isolated from PBMCs. These receptors originate from a human donor in good health.

The chain links TRBV7-9 to TRBJ1-1; possible D gene TRBD1, 5 bases. The germline gives CDR1 SEHNR, CDR2 FQNEAQ (reference sequence). V was trimmed by 5 bases and J by 4 bases, leaving 17 bases between them. The CDR3 has 15 amino acids. CDR3 sequence (DNA): TGTGCCAGCAGCCGTAGGGGTTCGCGGGGCACTGAAGCTTTCTTT. It encodes CASSRRGSRGTEAFF.

This clone was picked up one time. The chain has TRBV15 and TRBJ2-5; 12 nucleotides line up with TRBD1. This CDR3 region has 16 residues. The trim removed 1 base at V and 7 bases at J, leaving 7 bases unmatched. Germline lookup yields CDR1 LNHNV and CDR2 YYDKDF (reference sequence). CDR3 amino acids: CATSRGTGTGGLTQYF. CDR3 sequence (DNA): TGTGCCACCAGCAGAGGCACCGGGACAGGGGGCTTGACCCAGTACTTC.

V usage is TRBV7-9 and J usage is TRBJ2-1; weak D call: TRBD2 (5 bases). The CDR3 covers 17 residues. Germline CDR1 and CDR2: SEHNR and FQNEAQ (reference sequence). V was clipped by 2 bases and J by 8 bases, with 22 bases between them. The CDR3 sequence: CASSLLRSGPSEDEQFF. The CDR3 coding sequence is TGTGCCAGCAGCTTACTACGGAGCGGCCCTTCCGAGGATGAGCAGTTCTTC.

The V call is TRBV14, the J call TRBJ2-7; 9 nucleotides line up with TRBD1. The ends lost 1 base at V and 2 bases at J; junction bases unmatched: 3. CDR3 length equals 15 residues. Per germline, CDR1 SGHDN and CDR2 FVKESK. In DNA, the CDR3 is TGTGCCAGCAGCCAAGCGGGACAGGGAACCTACGAGCAGTACTTC. Protein: CASSQAGQGTYEQYF.

The chain combines TRBV18 with TRBJ2-7; 10 bases are shared with TRBD2. Trimming cost V 3 bases and J 3 bases; bases outside gene matches: 8. The germline gives CDR1 KGHSH, CDR2 LQKENI. The CDR3 length is 16 residues. The CDR3: CASSPVKREGLYEQYF. CDR3 DNA sequence: TGTGCCAGCTCACCGGTCAAGCGGGAGGGCCTCTACGAGCAGTACTTC.

Only one count was recorded for this clone. The chain is built from TRBV29-1 and TRBJ1-2, with D possibly being TRBD1 (6 bases). There are 14 residues in the CDR3. In germline, CDR1 is SQVTM, CDR2 ANQGSEA. V was cut by 4 bases and J by 6 bases, with 18 bases left in between. CDR3 DNA: TGCAGCGTTGTGTGGGACACGTGGGAGAATGGCTACACCTTC. It codes for CSVVWDTWENGYTF.

The J gene is TRBJ2-7, the V gene TRBV9, with D possibly TRBD2 on 6 matching bases. The germline V gene encodes CDR1 SGDLS and CDR2 YYNGEE. The length of the CDR3 is 13 residues. The V end was cut by 0 bases, the J end by 6 bases, with 10 bases between. Written as DNA, the CDR3 is TGTGCCAGCAGCGTAGCTGTGCGGGGCGAGCAGTACTTC. Translated, it gives CASSVAVRGEQYF.

The chain joins TRBV11-2 to TRBJ2-2; 7 nucleotides align to TRBD1. Germline CDR1 and CDR2: SGHAT and FQNNGV. After removal of 3 bases from V and 0 bases from J, the junction contained 1 base not matched to a gene. CDR3 length: 15 residues. CDR3 DNA sequence: TGTGCCAGCAGCTTGACAGGGCCGAACACCGGGGAGCTGTTTTTT. This gives the protein CASSLTGPNTGELFF.

The chain combines TRBV10-3 with TRBJ2-5, with 14 positions matching TRBD2. The last part of the DNA fits TRBJ2-7 better; the J call may be wrong. The CDR3 has 15 residues. Germline CDR1 reads ENHRY; CDR2 reads SYGVKD. CDR3 sequence (DNA): TGTGCCATCAGGGCCGGGACTAGCGGGAGCTACGAGCAGTACTTC. Translation: CAIRAGTSGSYEQYF.

The chain links TRBV6-5 to TRBJ2-3; 7 nucleotides match TRBD1. CDR1 and CDR2 (germline): MNHEY, SVGAGI. This CDR3 spans 14 amino acids. V gave up 6 bases and J gave up 1 base; unmatched junction bases: 4. Here the CDR3 reads CASSRQGRTDTQYF. The CDR3 nucleotides are TGTGCCAGCAGCAGACAGGGACGCACAGATACGCAGTATTTT.

The chain joins TRBV5-1 to TRBJ1-4, with D maybe TRBD1 (5 bases). This CDR3 is 13 amino acids long. CDR1 SGHRS and CDR2 YFSETQ come from the germline V gene. V lost 2 bases to trimming and J lost 8 bases, with 10 bases between them. The CDR3 sequence is CASSFEQEEKLFF. The CDR3 DNA is TGCGCCAGCAGCTTTGAACAGGAGGAAAAACTGTTTTTT.

The CDR3 coding sequence is TGTGCCAGCAGCCTGGACAACCCCTACGAGCAGTACTTC. Translating it yields CASSLDNPYEQYF. The genes are TRBV5-4 and TRBJ2-7, with D possibly being TRBD1 (5 bases). Trimming stripped 4 bases from V and 2 bases from J, with 10 bases between. Germline assignment: CDR1 SGHNT and CDR2 YYREEE (reference sequence). This CDR3 has 13 residues.

This rearrangement joins TRBV28 to TRBJ1-5; perhaps TRBD1 as D (5 bases). CDR3 size: 14 residues. The germline V and J ends were trimmed by 4 bases and 3 bases, with 10 bases remaining between them. In germline, CDR1 is MDHEN, CDR2 SYDVKM. This CDR3 is CASSSGLVNQPQHF. CDR3 DNA sequence: TGTGCCAGCAGTTCAGGGCTGGTCAATCAGCCCCAGCATTTT.